The sequence of this T cell receptor beta chain was determined in a study of blood T cell repertoires in COVID-19. Germline loops: CDR1 LNHDA, CDR2 SQIVND (reference sequence). V shed 6 bases, J shed 8 bases, and the junction held 13 bases outside the gene matches. The CDR3 length is 15 residues. This table comes from immunoSEQ multiplex PCR, and its TCRdb copy is limited to in-frame clones, with some not included. The data contain some 510,000 clones, roughly 90% of them singletons. Sequenced material: PBMCs or T cells enriched from blood (not recorded which). The chain is built from TRBV19 and TRBJ1-1, with 9 bases lining up with TRBD1. The receptor's source is a woman between 40 and 50 years old who had recovered from COVID-19. CDR3 DNA sequence: TGTGCCAGTAGGACGATGGACAGGGGAGGAACCGAAGCTTTCTTT. It specifies CASRTMDRGGTEAFF.